The clone carrying this T cell receptor beta chain has a handful of counts. Its cognate antigen is unknown. This sample is part of a study of blood T cells in healthy people across ages. Study-wide results and caveats: The study found more naive CD4+ cells and higher diversity in long-lived than aged donors. Per-million-T-cell TCR beta diversity fell roughly linearly with age.

V lost 1 base to trimming and J lost 3 bases, with 13 bases between them. Germline CDR1 LNHDA, CDR2 SQIVND (reference sequence). The CDR3 is 15 residues long. A minimum of 7 million PBMCs was isolated per sample. It was with a sample-barcoded 5' primer and a J-beta primer mix that a second PCR of roughly 6 to 12 cycles was run. One entry per CDR3 protein, called by TCRdb with MiXCR from the 5' RACE reads. This table holds 1,500,000 or so distinct CDR3 sequences, roughly two fifths found once. The V call is TRBV19, the J call TRBJ2-7; D is perhaps TRBD1 or TRBD2 (6 bases each). The sequenced material came from blood. The source of this sequence is a woman in her late teens or twenties in good health. The CDR3 nucleotides read TGTGCCAGTAGTATAGGCGGGACATCTCACTACGAGCAGTACTTC. It translates to CASSIGGTSHYEQYF.